This T cell receptor (beta chain) was sequenced in a study of Ad26.COV2.S vaccination and SARS-CoV-2 variants. Study-wide results and limits: A substantial breadth of spike-specific CD8+ and CD4+ T cell responses after vaccination has been reported. Across vaccine and placebo recipients, the breadth of non-spike TCRs was similar.

To note about this clone: Its antigen remains unknown.

Indicated treatment: 15 to 20 received Ad26.COV2.S at low or high dose, single or two shots; five or six received placebo; per-sample allocation not given. Samples came from day 63 after the first vaccine or placebo injection. This person who donated was an adult of 18-55 years in Boston. Germline lookup yields CDR1 LNHDA and CDR2 SQIVND (reference sequence). The CDR3 has 14 amino acids. V was clipped by 4 bases and J by 6 bases, with 16 bases between them. Repertoires were generated with immunoSEQ multiplex PCR, while TCRdb's copy carries only in-frame clones and drops some. This sample has about 350,000 clones, with around 89% found just once.

This sample comprised peripheral blood, obtained in a trial of Ad26.COV2.S vaccine versus placebo. This TCR came from a person between 18 and 60 years old who received the Ad26.COV2.S COVID-19 vaccine or a placebo. The chain recombines TRBV19 with TRBJ2-7; the D gene is possibly TRBD2 (5 bases). CDR3 in amino acids: CASSTLDGVSEQYF. Written as DNA, the CDR3 is TGTGCCAGTAGTACCCTGGACGGGGTCTCCGAGCAGTACTTC.